Shown below are 19 T cell receptor beta chains from a single sample sequenced in a study of early T cells in non-severe SARS-CoV-2 infection. TCRdb reanalysed the 5' RACE reads using MiXCR and keeps one entry per CDR3 protein. The sample holds roughly 50,000 distinct CDR3 sequences; 8% are singletons and the top ten take about a tenth. The sequencing sample was made of whole blood. The receptor source for this set is an adult who was a healthcare worker with PCR-confirmed SARS-CoV-2 infection or an uninfected control (not recorded which).

V and J are TRBV7-9 and TRBJ2-1, with 12 bases identical to TRBD2. Germline CDR1 reads SEHNR; CDR2 reads FQNEAQ (reference sequence). CDR3 length: 15 residues. Trimming cost V 5 bases and J 5 bases; bases outside gene matches: 4. The CDR3, as DNA: TGTGCCAGCAGCGCCGGGACTAGCGGGCACAATGAGCAGTTCTTC. Residues: CASSAGTSGHNEQFF.

This clonotype is labeled as medium-sized (0.01 to 0.1%). The chain links TRBV27 to TRBJ2-6; D possibly corresponds to TRBD2 (5 bases). This CDR3 has 18 amino acids. CDR1 MNHEY and CDR2 SMNVEV come from the germline V gene (reference sequence). Trimming stripped 5 bases from V and 2 bases from J, with 19 bases between. CDR3 in amino acids: CASSPLWTGKPGANVLTF. As DNA, the CDR3 is TGTGCCAGCAGTCCCCTTTGGACTGGAAAACCTGGGGCCAACGTCCTGACTTTC.

The CDR3: CASSLSATNTGELFF. The CDR3 nucleotides read TGTGCCAGCAGCCTTAGCGCCACGAACACCGGGGAGCTGTTTTTT. The J gene is TRBJ2-2, the V gene TRBV6-2 or TRBV6-3; D is possibly TRBD2 (5 bases). V lost 6 bases and J lost 0, with 11 bases in between. CDR1 is MNHEY and CDR2 is SVGEGT in the germline V gene. The CDR3 is 15 residues long.

This clonotype showed up many times. This sequence joins TRBV4-3 and TRBJ1-2; the D is unclear. The CDR3 runs 15 residues. Germline CDR1 and CDR2: LGHNA and YSLEER. Trimming stripped 0 bases from V and 5 bases from J, with 13 bases between. CDR3 loop: CASSQDERRRYGYTF. DNA for the CDR3: TGCGCCAGCAGCCAAGACGAACGGCGGCGATATGGCTACACCTTC.

This clonotype was found many times. The chain is built from TRBV29-1 and TRBJ1-4; D remains unclear. Germline V gene sequence: CDR1 SQVTM, CDR2 ANQGSEA. The CDR3 totals 13 residues. Trimming stripped 0 bases from V and 8 bases from J, with 10 bases between. The CDR3 nucleotides read TGCAGCGTTGAAGAGGCGGCCGAAGAAAAACTGTTTTTT. This codes for CSVEEAAEEKLFF.

CDR3 sequence reads: CASSFVGSQETQYF. The CDR3 nucleotides are TGTGCCAGCAGTTTCGTCGGGAGCCAAGAGACCCAGTACTTC. The rearrangement joins TRBV12-3 or TRBV12-4 to TRBJ2-5; the D gene is possibly TRBD2 (6 bases). V gave up 3 bases and J gave up 1 base, with 9 bases separating them. There are 14 residues in the CDR3.

This clonotype was recorded a few times. V usage is TRBV3-1 and J usage is TRBJ2-2; D perhaps matches TRBD1 (6 bases). The ends were cut back, 4 bases at V and 0 bases at J, with 18 bases in the middle. There are 18 residues in the CDR3. Looked up from germline, CDR1 is LGHDT and CDR2 is YNNKEL (reference sequence). The CDR3 is CASSLRTDRASNTGELFF. The CDR3 DNA follows: TGTGCCAGCAGCCTCCGGACAGACCGAGCCTCGAACACCGGGGAGCTGTTTTTT.

This clonotype was counted many times. The chain is built from TRBV6-6 and TRBJ2-4; 8 bases align to TRBD2. The CDR3 sequence is 16 residues long. V shed 7 bases, J shed 4 bases, and the junction held 12 bases outside the gene matches. Per germline, CDR1 MNHNY and CDR2 SVGAGI (reference sequence). CDR3 amino acids: CASTPLSAGVKNIQYF. The CDR3 nucleotides are TGTGCCAGCACCCCTCTCTCAGCGGGGGTAAAAAACATTCAGTACTTC.

This clonotype was found many times. The chain couples TRBV6-5 to TRBJ2-7; 8 nucleotides match TRBD2. Germline lookup yields CDR1 MNHEY and CDR2 SVGAGI. This CDR3 spans 15 amino acids. J gave up 3 bases and V 5 bases, and 9 bases lay outside the gene matches. The CDR3 nucleotides read TGTGCCAGCAGTACCTTCGGAACTAGCGGCTACGAGCAGTACTTC. This translates into CASSTFGTSGYEQYF.

This clonotype was recorded at least ten times. The rearrangement links TRBV30 to TRBJ2-3, with 7 nucleotides matching TRBD2. The CDR3 contains 14 residues. Germline CDR1 GTSNPN, CDR2 SVGIG (reference sequence). The V and J ends lost 7 bases and 3 bases, in that order; junction bases with no gene match: 10. As DNA, the CDR3 is TGTGCCTCGAAACTAAGCGGGATTACAGATACGCAGTATTTT. This gives the protein CASKLSGITDTQYF.

Only a few counts were recorded for this clonotype. The chain couples TRBV27 to TRBJ2-5; 14 bases are shared with TRBD2. Germline values: CDR1 MNHEY, CDR2 SMNVEV (reference sequence). Trimming cost V 6 bases and J 0 bases; bases outside gene matches: 6. The CDR3 consists of 17 residues. CDR3 protein: CASSWTSGGSYQETQYF. The CDR3 DNA sequence: TGTGCCAGCAGCTGGACTAGCGGGGGGTCGTACCAAGAGACCCAGTACTTC.

This clonotype was detected a few times. The chain couples TRBV27 to TRBJ1-5, with D maybe TRBD1 (6 bases). V was shortened by 10 bases and J by 0 bases, with 13 bases between the two germline ends. Looked up from germline, CDR1 is MNHEY and CDR2 is SMNVEV (reference sequence). The CDR3 consists of 14 residues. The CDR3 DNA follows: TGTGCCACGGCGAAGGGGGATAGCAATCAGCCCCAGCATTTT. It is translated as CATAKGDSNQPQHF.

This clonotype was seen many times. The V gene is TRBV20-1, the J gene TRBJ2-6, with a possible D match to TRBD2 (5 bases). Germline V lookup: CDR1 DFQATT, CDR2 SNEGSKA (reference sequence). The CDR3 consists of 16 residues. The V end was cut by 1 base, the J end by 2 bases, with 12 bases between. The CDR3 loop reads CSARAPGRAGANVLTF. DNA of the CDR3: TGCAGTGCTAGAGCCCCGGGGAGAGCTGGGGCCAACGTCCTGACTTTC.

The gene calls are TRBV6-5 and TRBJ2-7; D call uncertain. The germline V gene has CDR1 MNHEY and CDR2 SVGAGI. The CDR3 consists of 11 residues. V lost 6 bases and J lost 5, with 8 bases in between. The CDR3 is CASRDANEQYF. Here the CDR3 DNA reads TGTGCCAGCAGGGACGCTAACGAGCAGTACTTC.

The rearrangement joins TRBV6-6 to TRBJ2-1; D is unresolved. In germline, CDR1 is MNHNY, CDR2 SVGAGI (reference sequence). Trimming pared 6 bases from V and 10 bases from J, leaving 10 bases between. This CDR3 contains 11 residues. CDR3 sequence: CASSPAREQFF. CDR3 bases: TGTGCCAGCAGCCCCGCGAGGGAGCAGTTCTTC.

This clonotype appeared many times. The rearrangement links TRBV28 to TRBJ2-7, with 7 nucleotides matching TRBD1. V gave up 2 bases and J gave up 7 bases; unmatched junction bases: 8. Germline V CDR1 and CDR2: MDHEN, SYDVKM. This CDR3 spans 14 amino acids. The CDR3 coding sequence is TGTGCCAGCAGTTTAAGTGAGGGGGCGAATGAGCAGTACTTC. Translating it yields CASSLSEGANEQYF.

This clonotype was seen only a few times. The rearrangement joins TRBV3-1 to TRBJ2-3; no definite D call. The V gene lost 4 bases and the J gene lost 11 bases, with 22 bases spanning the gap. Germline V gene data show CDR1 as LGHDT and CDR2 as YNNKEL (reference sequence). The CDR3 contains 15 residues. CDR3 region: CASSRIRPGGVGQYF. DNA of the CDR3: TGTGCCAGCAGCCGTATTAGACCCGGCGGTGTGGGGCAGTATTTT.

This clonotype appeared many times. This sequence joins TRBV12-3 or TRBV12-4 and TRBJ2-5; 7 nucleotides align to TRBD2. After removal of 6 bases from V and 5 bases from J, the junction contained 12 bases not matched to a gene. The CDR3 runs 15 residues. This CDR3 is CASRSLEGGPETQYF. The CDR3 DNA reads TGTGCCAGCAGGAGCCTGGAGGGAGGGCCGGAGACCCAGTACTTC.

The chain is built from TRBV11-2 and TRBJ2-7, with a tentative D call TRBD2 (5 bases). Trimming pared 1 base from V and 0 bases from J, leaving 16 bases between. Germline CDR1 SGHAT, CDR2 FQNNGV. The CDR3 runs to 17 residues. CDR3 protein: CASSLVGAGPSSYEQYF. CDR3 bases: TGTGCCAGCAGCTTAGTTGGCGCGGGCCCGAGCTCCTACGAGCAGTACTTC. The full variable domain, in which reference TRBV11-2 and TRBJ2-7 provide the parts outside the CDR3, is EAGVAQSPRYKIIEKRQSVAFWCNPISGHATLYWYQQILGQGPKLLIQFQNNGVVDDSQLPKDRFSAERLKGVDSTLKIQPAKLEDSAVYLCASSLVGAGPSSYEQYFGPGTRLTVT.